The following is a T cell receptor (beta chain) sequence with its context. The entry originates in a study of T cell responses to AZD1222 COVID-19 vaccine. The assay was immunoSEQ multiplex PCR, and TCRdb's table has in-frame clones only and misses some. Counted here are 80,000 or so clones, 87% occurring once; the ten biggest clones make up approximately 1.5%. CDR1 and CDR2 (germline): MNHNS, SASEGT. This CDR3 spans 13 amino acids. With V trimmed by 10 bases and J by 4 bases, 7 bases remained unmatched. Sequences were derived from peripheral blood, sampled on day 0 of AZD1222 vaccination. The source of this sequence is an adult in good health. The rearrangement links TRBV6-1 to TRBJ2-3; 8 nucleotides match TRBD1. This chain's CDR3 is CATTGQGPDTQYF. CDR3 DNA sequence: TGTGCCACCACTGGACAGGGCCCAGATACGCAGTATTTT.